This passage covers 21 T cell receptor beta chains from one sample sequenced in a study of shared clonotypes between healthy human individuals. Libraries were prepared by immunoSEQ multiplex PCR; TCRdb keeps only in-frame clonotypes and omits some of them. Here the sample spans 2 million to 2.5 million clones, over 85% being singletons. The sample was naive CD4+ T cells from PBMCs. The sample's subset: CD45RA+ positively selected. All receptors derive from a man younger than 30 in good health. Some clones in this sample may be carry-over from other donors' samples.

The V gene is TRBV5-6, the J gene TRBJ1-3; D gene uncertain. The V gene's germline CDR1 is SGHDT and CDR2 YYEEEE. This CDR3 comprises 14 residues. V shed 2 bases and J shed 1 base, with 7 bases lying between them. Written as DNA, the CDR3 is TGTGCCAGCAGCTTTTTGGGATCTGGAAACACCATATATTTT. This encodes CASSFLGSGNTIYF.

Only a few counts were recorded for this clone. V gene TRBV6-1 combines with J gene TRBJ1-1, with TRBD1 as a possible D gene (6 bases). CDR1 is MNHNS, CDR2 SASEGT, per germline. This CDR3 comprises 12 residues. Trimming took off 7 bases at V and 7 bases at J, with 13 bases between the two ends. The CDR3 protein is CASTGRDIEAFF. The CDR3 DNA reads TGTGCCAGCACTGGGCGGGACATTGAAGCTTTCTTT.

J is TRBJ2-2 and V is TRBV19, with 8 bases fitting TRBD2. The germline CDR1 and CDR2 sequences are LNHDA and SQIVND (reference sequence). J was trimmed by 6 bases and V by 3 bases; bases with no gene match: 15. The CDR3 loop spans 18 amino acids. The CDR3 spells CASSIKWAGGFRAGELFF. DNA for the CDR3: TGTGCCAGTAGTATTAAATGGGCGGGAGGTTTTCGGGCCGGGGAGCTGTTTTTT.

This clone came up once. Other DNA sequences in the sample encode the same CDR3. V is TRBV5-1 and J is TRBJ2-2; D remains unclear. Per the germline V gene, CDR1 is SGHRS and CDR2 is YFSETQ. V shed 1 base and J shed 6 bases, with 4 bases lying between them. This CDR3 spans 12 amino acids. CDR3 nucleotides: TGCGCCAGCAGCTTGTTATCCGGGGAGCTGTTTTTT. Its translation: CASSLLSGELFF.

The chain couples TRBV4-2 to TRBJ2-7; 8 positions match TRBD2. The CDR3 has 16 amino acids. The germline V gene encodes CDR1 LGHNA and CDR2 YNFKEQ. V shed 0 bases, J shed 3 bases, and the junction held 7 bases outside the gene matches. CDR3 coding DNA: TGTGCCAGCAGCCAAGATCCCGCGGGAGGCGGCTACGAGCAGTACTTC. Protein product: CASSQDPAGGGYEQYF.

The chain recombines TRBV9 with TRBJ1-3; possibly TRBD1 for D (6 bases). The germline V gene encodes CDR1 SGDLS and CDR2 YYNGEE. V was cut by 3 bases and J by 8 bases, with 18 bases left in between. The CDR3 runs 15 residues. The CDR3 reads CASSESPRDTDTIYF. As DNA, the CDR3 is TGTGCCAGCAGCGAGTCCCCCAGGGACACAGACACCATATATTTT.

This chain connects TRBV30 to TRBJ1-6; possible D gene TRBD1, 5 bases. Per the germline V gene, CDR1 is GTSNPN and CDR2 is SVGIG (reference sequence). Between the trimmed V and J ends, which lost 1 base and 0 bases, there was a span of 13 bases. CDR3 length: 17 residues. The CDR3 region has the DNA TGTGCCTGGAGTGGACAGACTCCCTTCTCCTATAATTCACCCCTCCACTTT. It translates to CAWSGQTPFSYNSPLHF.

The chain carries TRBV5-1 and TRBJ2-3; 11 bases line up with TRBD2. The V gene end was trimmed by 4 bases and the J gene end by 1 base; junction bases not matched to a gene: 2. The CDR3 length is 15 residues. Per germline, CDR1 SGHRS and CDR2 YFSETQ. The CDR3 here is CASSKGLAGTDTQYF. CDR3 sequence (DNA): TGCGCCAGCAGCAAGGGACTAGCGGGCACAGATACGCAGTATTTT.

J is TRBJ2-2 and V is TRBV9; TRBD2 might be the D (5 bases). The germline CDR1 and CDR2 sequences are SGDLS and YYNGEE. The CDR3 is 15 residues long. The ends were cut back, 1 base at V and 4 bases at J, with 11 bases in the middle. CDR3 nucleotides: TGTGCCAGCAGCGTAAACAGCGGAACCACCGGGGAGCTGTTTTTT. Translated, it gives CASSVNSGTTGELFF.

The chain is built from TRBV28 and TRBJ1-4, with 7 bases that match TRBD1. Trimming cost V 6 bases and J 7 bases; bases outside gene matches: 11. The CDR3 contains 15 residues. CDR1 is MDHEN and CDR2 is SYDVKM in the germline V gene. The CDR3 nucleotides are TGTGCCAGCAGCCAGAACAGGGGATCTGGTGAAAAACTGTTTTTT. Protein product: CASSQNRGSGEKLFF.

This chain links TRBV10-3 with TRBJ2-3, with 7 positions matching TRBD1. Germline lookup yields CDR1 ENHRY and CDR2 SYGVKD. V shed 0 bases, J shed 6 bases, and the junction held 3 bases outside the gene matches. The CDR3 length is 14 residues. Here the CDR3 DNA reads TGTGCCATCAGTGAGTCCACAGGGGTTGATACGCAGTATTTT. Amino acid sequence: CAISESTGVDTQYF.

The CDR3 here is CASRPPTPTGGYTF. The CDR3 region has the DNA TGTGCCAGCAGACCACCCACGCCAACGGGTGGCTACACCTTC. This chain uses TRBV28 with TRBJ1-2; D is undetermined. Germline-derived CDR1 and CDR2 are MDHEN and SYDVKM. Trimming removed 6 bases from V and 7 bases from J, with 18 bases in between. CDR3 length: 14 amino acids.

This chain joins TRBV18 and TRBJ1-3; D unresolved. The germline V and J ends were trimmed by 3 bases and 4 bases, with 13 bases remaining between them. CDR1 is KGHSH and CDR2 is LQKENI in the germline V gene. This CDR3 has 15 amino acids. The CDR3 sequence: CASSPFSSRGNTIYF. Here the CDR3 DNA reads TGTGCCAGCTCACCGTTCTCCTCACGGGGAAACACCATATATTTT.

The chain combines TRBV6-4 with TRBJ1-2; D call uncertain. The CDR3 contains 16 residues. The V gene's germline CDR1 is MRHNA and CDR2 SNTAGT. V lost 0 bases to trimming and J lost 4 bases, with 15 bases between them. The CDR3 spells CASSDSAGNAAYGYTF. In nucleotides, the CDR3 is TGTGCCAGCAGTGACTCTGCAGGAAATGCCGCCTATGGCTACACCTTC.

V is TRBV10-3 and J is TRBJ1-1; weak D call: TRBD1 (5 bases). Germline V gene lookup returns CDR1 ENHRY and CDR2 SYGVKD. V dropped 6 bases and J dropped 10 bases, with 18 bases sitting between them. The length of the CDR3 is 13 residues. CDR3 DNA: TGTGCCATCAGGGTGGGGCCCAACAACATAGCTTTCTTT. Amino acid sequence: CAIRVGPNNIAFF.

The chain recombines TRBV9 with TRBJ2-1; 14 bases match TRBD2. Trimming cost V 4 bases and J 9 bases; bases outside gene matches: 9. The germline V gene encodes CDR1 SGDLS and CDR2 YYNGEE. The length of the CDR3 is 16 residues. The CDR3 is CASSSGTSGSRAEQFF. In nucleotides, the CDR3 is TGTGCCAGCAGCTCCGGGACTAGCGGGAGCCGGGCTGAGCAGTTCTTC. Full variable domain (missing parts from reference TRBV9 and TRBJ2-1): DSGVTQTPKHLITATGQRVTLRCSPRSGDLSVYWYQQSLDQGLQFLIQYYNGEERAKGNILERFSAQQFPDLHSELNLSSLELGDSALYFCASSSGTSGSRAEQFFGPGTRLTVL.

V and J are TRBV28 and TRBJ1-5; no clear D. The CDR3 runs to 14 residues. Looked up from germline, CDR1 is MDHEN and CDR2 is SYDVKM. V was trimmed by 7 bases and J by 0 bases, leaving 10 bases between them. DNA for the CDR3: TGTGCCAGCATCAGGATGTATAGCAATCAGCCCCAGCATTTT. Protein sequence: CASIRMYSNQPQHF.

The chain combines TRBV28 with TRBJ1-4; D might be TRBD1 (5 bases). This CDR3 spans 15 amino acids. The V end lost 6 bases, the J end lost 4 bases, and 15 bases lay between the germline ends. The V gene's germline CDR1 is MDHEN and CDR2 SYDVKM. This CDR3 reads CASRWSGGINEKLFF. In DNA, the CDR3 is TGTGCCAGCAGGTGGTCGGGGGGTATTAATGAAAAACTGTTTTTT.

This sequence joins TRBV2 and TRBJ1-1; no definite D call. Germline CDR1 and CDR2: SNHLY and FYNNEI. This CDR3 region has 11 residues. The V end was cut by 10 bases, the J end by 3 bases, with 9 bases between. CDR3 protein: CATSFHTEAFF. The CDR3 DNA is TGTGCCACCTCGTTCCACACTGAAGCTTTCTTT. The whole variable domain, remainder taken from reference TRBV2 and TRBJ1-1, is EPEVTQTPSHQVTQMGQEVILRCVPISNHLYFYWYRQILGQKVEFLVSFYNNEISEKSEIFDDQFSVERPDGSNFTLKIRSTKLEDSAMYFCATSFHTEAFFGQGTRLTVV.

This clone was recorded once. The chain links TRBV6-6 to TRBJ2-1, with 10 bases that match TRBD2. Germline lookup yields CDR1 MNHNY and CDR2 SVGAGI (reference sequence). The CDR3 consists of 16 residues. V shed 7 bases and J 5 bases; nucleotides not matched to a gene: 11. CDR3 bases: TGTGCCAGCACCTCGATCTCTAGCGGGAGCCACAATGAGCAGTTCTTC. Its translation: CASTSISSGSHNEQFF.

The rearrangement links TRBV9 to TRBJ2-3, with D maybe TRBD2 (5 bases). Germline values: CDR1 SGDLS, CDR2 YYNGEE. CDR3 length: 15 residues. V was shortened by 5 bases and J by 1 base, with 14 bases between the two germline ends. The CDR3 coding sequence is TGTGCCAGCAGTCCCCTCGGAGGCCGCACAGATACGCAGTATTTT. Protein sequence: CASSPLGGRTDTQYF.